The TCR beta chain under discussion was sequenced for a study of cytomegalovirus exposure and HLA in healthy donors. Whereas donors were nominally healthy upon sampling, unrecorded immune exposures were probable. The CDR3 has 14 residues. CDR1 MNHEY and CDR2 SMNVEV come from the germline V gene (reference sequence). The V and J ends lost 4 bases and 0 bases, in that order; junction bases with no gene match: 3. Whole-study results and caveats: A missense DCLRE1C variant was associated with V- and J-gene trimming of TCR beta chains in a later analysis, and an independent cohort replicated the association.

In this sample, this clone turned up once. Its antigen remains unidentified. The study ran its PCR with 60 Vbeta and 13 Jbeta primers. Clones were sequenced by immunoSEQ multiplex PCR, and TCRdb holds only the in-frame ones, with some missing. The sample comprises more than 200,000 clones, 65% to 80% of which are singletons, and roughly a sixth rests with the top ten. The TCR comes from a middle-aged man in good health and CMV-seronegative. The V and J genes are TRBV27 and TRBJ2-7; TRBD1 agrees at 7 bases. Sequenced input: PBMCs. In DNA, the CDR3 is TGTGCCAGCAGTTCGGACAGGAGCTCCTACGAGCAGTACTTC. The encoded protein is CASSSDRSSYEQYF.